These 24 T cell receptor beta chains were all obtained from the same sample, sequenced in a study of radiation and T cells in renal cell carcinoma. Sample time point: blood 2 weeks post-SBRT. Specified treatment: 15 Gy SBRT to primary tumor, nephrectomy 4 weeks later. The data were produced by immunoSEQ multiplex PCR, yet TCRdb's version contains in-frame clones alone and is incomplete. The sample shows about 150,000 clones, approximately 86% of them seen only once. The material sequenced was blood, taken from a patient whose treatment included radiotherapy and nephrectomy. The source of these receptors is a woman in her forties or fifties with renal cell carcinoma.

The CDR3 DNA reads TGTGCCAGCAGCGCTGCAAGAACCCAAGAGACCCAGTACTTC. Translation gives CASSAARTQETQYF. The chain links TRBV7-6 to TRBJ2-5, with no clear D. The germline V gene has CDR1 SGHVS and CDR2 FNYEAQ. V lost 5 bases to trimming and J lost 1 base, with 11 bases between them. The CDR3 is 14 amino acids. Together with reference TRBV7-6 and TRBJ2-5, the CDR3 gives the full variable domain: GAGVSQSPRYKVTKRGQDVALRCDPISGHVSLYWYRQALGQGPEFLTYFNYEAQQDKSGLPNDRFSAERPEGSISTLTIQRTEQRDSAMYRCASSAARTQETQYFGPGTRLLVL.

V usage is TRBV29-1 and J usage is TRBJ2-5; D is perhaps TRBD1 or TRBD2 (6 bases each). V shed 1 base and J shed 4 bases, with 10 bases lying between them. CDR1 and CDR2 (germline): SQVTM, ANQGSEA. The CDR3 has 13 amino acids. The CDR3 DNA sequence: TGCAGCGTTGAAGCGGGGGCGGGAGAGACCCAGTACTTC. Amino acids: CSVEAGAGETQYF. The full variable domain, rest sourced from reference TRBV29-1 and TRBJ2-5, is SAVISQKPSRDICQRGTSLTIQCQVDSQVTMMFWYRQQPGQSLTLIATANQGSEATYESGFVIDKFPISRPNLTFSTLTVSNMSPEDSSIYLCSVEAGAGETQYFGPGTRLLVL.

This clone was observed at least ten times. This chain links TRBV28 with TRBJ2-2; D unresolved. V gave up 6 bases and J gave up 1 base, with 9 bases separating them. The length of the CDR3 is 14 residues. CDR1 and CDR2 from the germline V gene are MDHEN and SYDVKM. This chain's CDR3 is CASSLVVNTGELFF. The CDR3 DNA sequence: TGTGCCAGCAGCCTAGTTGTGAACACCGGGGAGCTGTTTTTT.

The chain joins TRBV11-2 to TRBJ1-2; D is unclear. Germline V gene lookup returns CDR1 SGHAT and CDR2 FQNNGV. The CDR3 has 13 residues. Trimming left V 6 bases short and J 4 bases short, with 12 bases between. CDR3 sequence (DNA): TGTGCCAGCAGTTTGAACCAAGTCTATGGCTACACCTTC. It encodes CASSLNQVYGYTF. The full variable domain, its missing parts supplied by reference TRBV11-2 and TRBJ1-2, is EAGVAQSPRYKIIEKRQSVAFWCNPISGHATLYWYQQILGQGPKLLIQFQNNGVVDDSQLPKDRFSAERLKGVDSTLKIQPAKLEDSAVYLCASSLNQVYGYTFGSGTRLTVV.

The CDR3 DNA is TGCGCCAGCAGCGGGGGGACAGAAACCTACGAGCAGTACTTC. It encodes CASSGGTETYEQYF. The J gene is TRBJ2-7, the V gene TRBV5-1, with a tentative D call TRBD1 (7 bases). The CDR3 extends over 14 amino acids. The germline CDR1 and CDR2 sequences are SGHRS and YFSETQ. V lost 4 bases, J lost 2 bases, and 13 bases lay in between.

The V gene is TRBV19, the J gene TRBJ1-5; possibly TRBD1 for D (5 bases). The CDR3 extends over 14 amino acids. V lost 7 bases, J lost 6 bases, and 16 bases lay in between. Germline lookup yields CDR1 LNHDA and CDR2 SQIVND (reference sequence). CDR3 in DNA: TGTGCCAGTACCCGGGGGGAATTGGCTCAGCCCCAGCATTTT. Its protein product is CASTRGELAQPQHF.

The chain couples TRBV7-3 to TRBJ1-1, with TRBD1 as a possible D gene (5 bases). Trimming took off 2 bases at V and 1 base at J, with 11 bases between the two ends. Per germline, CDR1 SGHTA and CDR2 FQGTGA. CDR3 length: 15 amino acids. The CDR3 nucleotides read TGTGCCAGCAGCTTACACGGACAACCGAACACTGAAGCTTTCTTT. This gives the protein CASSLHGQPNTEAFF.

The genes are TRBV21-1 and TRBJ1-5. TRBV21-1 is listed as a pseudogene. CDR3 length: 14 residues. The CDR3 region is CASQVGGINQPQHF. In DNA form, the CDR3 reads TGTGCCAGTCAGGTAGGGGGGATTAATCAGCCCCAGCATTTT.

CDR3 protein: CASSRDTSGGAYNEQFF. The CDR3 DNA sequence: TGTGCCAGCAGCCGCGATACCAGCGGGGGGGCCTACAATGAGCAGTTCTTC. V and J are TRBV4-2 and TRBJ2-1; the match to TRBD2 covers 10 bases. The V and J ends lost 4 bases and 2 bases, in that order; junction bases with no gene match: 8. Germline CDR1 reads LGHNA; CDR2 reads YNFKEQ. The CDR3 spans 17 residues.

This chain links TRBV6-5 with TRBJ1-1; D unclear. CDR3 length: 14 residues. The germline gives CDR1 MNHEY, CDR2 SVGAGI. V lost 7 bases, J lost 3 bases, and 15 bases lay in between. This CDR3 is CASNPNGGDTEAFF. The DNA of the CDR3 is TGTGCCAGCAACCCCAACGGCGGGGACACTGAAGCTTTCTTT.

The chain joins TRBV5-1 to TRBJ2-7; D is perhaps TRBD2 (6 bases). CDR1 SGHRS and CDR2 YFSETQ come from the germline V gene. This CDR3 has 12 residues. Trimming cost V 4 bases and J 3 bases, with 8 bases left between them. The CDR3 DNA reads as TGCGCCAGCAGCCCGGAGGGCTACGAGCAGTACTTC. Residues: CASSPEGYEQYF.

The chain is built from TRBV28 and TRBJ1-1, with D unresolved. The germline gives CDR1 MDHEN, CDR2 SYDVKM. V was clipped by 2 bases and J by 5 bases, with 12 bases between them. The CDR3 length is 14 residues. CDR3 in amino acids: CASSLRSARTEAFF. CDR3 nucleotides: TGTGCCAGCAGTTTAAGGTCCGCCCGGACTGAAGCTTTCTTT.

The gene calls are TRBV18 and TRBJ1-5; 8 bases are a match to TRBD1. Looked up from germline, CDR1 is KGHSH and CDR2 is LQKENI. The CDR3 loop spans 14 amino acids. The junction had 8 bases not matched to a gene; V was cut back by 5 bases and J by 8 bases. The CDR3 spells CASSSSGGREPQHF. CDR3 bases: TGTGCCAGCTCATCCTCAGGGGGCAGGGAGCCCCAGCATTTT.

The V and J genes are TRBV4-2 and TRBJ1-5; unclear D gene. The germline V gene encodes CDR1 LGHNA and CDR2 YNFKEQ. CDR3 size: 14 residues. V lost 1 base, J lost 9 bases, and 13 bases lay in between. The CDR3 region has the DNA TGTGCCAGCAGCCAAGCCGAAGGGATTCGGCCCCAGCATTTT. Protein sequence: CASSQAEGIRPQHF.

The chain links TRBV6-1 to TRBJ1-5; weak D call: TRBD1 (5 bases). The CDR3 loop spans 15 amino acids. The germline gives CDR1 MNHNS, CDR2 SASEGT. With 6 bases removed from V and 0 bases from J, the gap between germline ends came to 12 bases. The CDR3 nucleotides are TGTGCCAGCAGCAAACTGACAGATAGCAATCAGCCCCAGCATTTT. Residues: CASSKLTDSNQPQHF.

This clone was detected only a few times. The V call is TRBV29-1, the J call TRBJ1-1; maybe TRBD1 (5 bases). From germline, CDR1 is SQVTM and CDR2 ANQGSEA. Trimming shortened V by 6 bases and J by 1 base, and 12 bases separated the two germline ends. There are 13 residues in the CDR3. The CDR3 sequence is CSVLGLPNTEAFF. The CDR3, as DNA: TGCAGCGTACTGGGACTCCCGAACACTGAAGCTTTCTTT. The full variable domain, in which reference TRBV29-1 and TRBJ1-1 provide the parts outside the CDR3, is SAVISQKPSRDICQRGTSLTIQCQVDSQVTMMFWYRQQPGQSLTLIATANQGSEATYESGFVIDKFPISRPNLTFSTLTVSNMSPEDSSIYLCSVLGLPNTEAFFGQGTRLTVV.

This chain connects TRBV19 to TRBJ2-6, with D maybe TRBD2 (6 bases). Per the germline V gene, CDR1 is LNHDA and CDR2 is SQIVND (reference sequence). CDR3 length: 16 amino acids. The ends were cut back, 7 bases at V and 4 bases at J, with 17 bases in the middle. The CDR3 spells CASTNGGTAGANVLTF. CDR3 coding DNA: TGTGCCAGTACCAACGGCGGGACGGCAGGGGCCAACGTCCTGACTTTC.

This chain uses TRBV5-1 with TRBJ2-5; D ambiguous. The CDR3 consists of 16 residues. From germline, CDR1 is SGHRS and CDR2 YFSETQ. Trimming took 0 bases from V and 6 from J, leaving 18 bases between them. As DNA, the CDR3 is TGCGCCAGCAGCTTGGAGGTAGCCGTAGAGCTGAAGACCCAGTACTTC. This encodes CASSLEVAVELKTQYF.

CDR3 bases: TGTGCCAGCAGGGCCGGGACTAGATGGGAGACCCAGTACTTC. It is translated as CASRAGTRWETQYF. This chain joins TRBV27 and TRBJ2-5; 8 nucleotides align to TRBD2. Trimming at V came to 6 bases and at J to 5 bases, leaving 8 bases not matched to a gene. The CDR3 covers 14 residues. Germline V gene data show CDR1 as MNHEY and CDR2 as SMNVEV (reference sequence).

The rearrangement joins TRBV6-1 to TRBJ1-2, with 9 bases aligning to TRBD1. V lost 4 bases to trimming and J lost 8 bases; unmatched junction nucleotides: 8. The CDR3 is made up of 14 amino acids. Germline-derived CDR1 and CDR2 are MNHNS and SASEGT. The CDR3 DNA follows: TGTGCCAGCAGTGCCCGGGACAGGGTGCACGGCTACACCTTC. Its translation is CASSARDRVHGYTF.

The V and J genes are TRBV5-1 and TRBJ2-1, with D tentatively TRBD1 (6 bases). Looked up from germline, CDR1 is SGHRS and CDR2 is YFSETQ. There are 14 residues in the CDR3. Trimming took off 4 bases at V and 8 bases at J, with 16 bases between the two ends. CDR3 bases: TGCGCCAGCAGCGGACTTACAGGGTCCGATGAGCAGTTCTTC. Its translation: CASSGLTGSDEQFF.

The chain employs TRBV19 and TRBJ1-5; TRBD1 aligns across 8 bases. Germline trimming cut 4 bases from V and 7 bases from J; bases unmatched to any gene: 3. This CDR3 has 13 residues. From germline, CDR1 is LNHDA and CDR2 SQIVND (reference sequence). The chain's CDR3 is CASSKDRDQPQHF. As DNA, the CDR3 is TGTGCCAGTAGTAAGGACAGGGACCAGCCCCAGCATTTT.

The rearrangement links TRBV6-1 to TRBJ1-5; no clear D gene. The germline V and J ends were trimmed by 2 bases and 1 base, with 6 bases remaining between them. The CDR3 spans 14 residues. CDR1 is MNHNS, CDR2 SASEGT, per germline. This CDR3 is CASSEQISNQPQHF. CDR3 DNA sequence: TGTGCCAGCAGTGAACAGATCAGCAATCAGCCCCAGCATTTT.

The chain recombines TRBV11-3 with TRBJ2-3; D gene uncertain. The V end was cut by 5 bases, the J end by 2 bases, with 11 bases between. The CDR3 runs to 14 residues. Germline values: CDR1 SGHNT, CDR2 YENEEA. The CDR3 sequence is CASSRHANTDTQYF. The DNA of the CDR3 is TGTGCCAGCAGCCGGCACGCGAACACAGATACGCAGTATTTT. Complete variable domain (other parts from reference TRBV11-3 and TRBJ2-3): EAGVVQSPRYKIIEKKQPVAFWCNPISGHNTLYWYLQNLGQGPELLIRYENEEAVDDSQLPKDRFSAERLKGVDSTLKIQPAELGDSAVYLCASSRHANTDTQYFGPGTRLTVL.